Listed below are T cell receptor beta chains from one sample, sequenced in a study of CD8+CD57+ T cells in acquired aplastic anemia. MiXCR, applied by TCRdb to the reads, yields one record per CDR3 protein. This sample has around 150,000 distinct CDR3 sequences, with roughly 47% found just once. Sequencing used sorted CD4+, CD8+, or CD8+CD57+ T cells (not recorded which) from PBMCs. The receptors here all came from a human donor in good health. The CDR3 runs from the conserved cysteine through the conserved F or W.

v_call cdr3_aa
TRBV24-1 CATSDAQASNEQFF
TRBV4-3 CASSQETGNNYGYTF
TRBV24-1 CATQGADSNQPQHF
TRBV7-2 CASSLVGSSYEQYF
TRBV20-1 CSALPKETQYF
TRBV24-1 CATRLYSPLHF
TRBV4-2 CASSQGLSYFEAFF
TRBV5-6 CASSLSRDEQYF
TRBV7-9 CASSFGRYTDTQYF
TRBV20-1 CSASPTSGTDTQYF
TRBV6-5 CASSYGTTTDTQYF
TRBV7-8 CASTRDRSPLHF
TRBV18 CASPQTGGNQPQHF
TRBV7-9 CASSLLAGANTQYF
TRBV19 CASSINWNTGELFF
TRBV19 CASSMGTGDWALHF
TRBV5-8 CASSLGGQGIYGYTF
TRBV7-3 CASSLSGSGANYGYTF
TRBV27 CASKDRDSYEQYF
TRBV7-9 CASLGETQYF
TRBV5-1 CASNPDSSGNTIYF
TRBV10-3 CASSYSGDWAFF
TRBV7-2 CASGPSNYGYTF
TRBV19 CASTIGRQRRQRQPQHF
TRBV19 CASSTGQSIHEQYF
TRBV6-1 CAHGRGINQPQHF
TRBV5-1 CASSLDLFGDTEAFF
TRBV10-3 CAISDLGGYTDTQYF
TRBV27 CASSGVGDRLSEQYF
TRBV11-3 CASGIGRNTEAFF
TRBV10-2 CASRPPDPNSPLHF
TRBV24-1 CATSDRDREGGQYF
TRBV20-1 CSVESRQGSGDYGYTF
TRBV7-2 CASSLDRGGTGELFF
TRBV5-1 CASSLTGESYNEQFF
TRBV18 CASSPPRSASGNTIYF
TRBV24-1 CATSDLFWGYEQYF
TRBV10-3 CAIGTDRELFF
TRBV6-2/TRBV6-3 CASSYSGRAMTDTQYF
TRBV28 CASSRDTSAQYF
TRBV2 CASSWTSGTYEQYF
TRBV19 CASSIGAGGGSPLHF
TRBV7-9 CASSLTDNQPQHF
TRBV5-6 CASSLGQGLETQYF
TRBV12-3/TRBV12-4 CASSFGGNQPQHF
TRBV5-1 CASSQATGLEEQYF
TRBV24-1 CATAGNTGELFF
TRBV9 CASSVAGQGNQPQHF
TRBV2 CASSEAKRVGGYTF
TRBV2 CASSEGAKLFF
TRBV4-1 CASSQDLSDRAELPYEQYF
TRBV18 CASSPVGRGLSGNTIYF
TRBV6-2/TRBV6-3 CASSYSGLLHTDTQYF
TRBV28 CASTSRDYEQYF
TRBV3-1 CASSQVTDTQYF
TRBV2 CASGGNYGYTF
TRBV24-1 CATSDSDRTTSNEQFF
TRBV20-1 CSITKSTDTRYF
TRBV29-1 CSVYVAASSYEQYF
TRBV7-2 CASSLYTGFSGNTIYF